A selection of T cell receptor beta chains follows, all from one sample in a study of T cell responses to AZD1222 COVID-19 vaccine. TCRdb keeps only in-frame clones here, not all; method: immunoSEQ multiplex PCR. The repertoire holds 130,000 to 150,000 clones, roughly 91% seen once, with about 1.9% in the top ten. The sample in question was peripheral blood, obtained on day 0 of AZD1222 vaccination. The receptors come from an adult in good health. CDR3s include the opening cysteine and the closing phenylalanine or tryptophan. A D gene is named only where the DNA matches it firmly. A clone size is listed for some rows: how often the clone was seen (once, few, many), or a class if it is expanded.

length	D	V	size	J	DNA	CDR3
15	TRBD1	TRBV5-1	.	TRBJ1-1	TGCGCCAGCAGCTTGGGGGGACAGGGTGCTTTAGGCGCTTTCTTT	CASSLGGQGALGAFF
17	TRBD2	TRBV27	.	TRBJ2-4	TGTGCCAGCAGTTCCCCGCGGGAGTCTAAGACCAAAAACATTCAGTACTTC	CASSSPRESKTKNIQYF
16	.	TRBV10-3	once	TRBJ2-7	TGTGCCATCAGTCCCCTTGAGCGGTCAGACACCTACGAGCAGTACTTC	CAISPLERSDTYEQYF
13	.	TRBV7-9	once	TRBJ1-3	TGTGCCAGCAGCTTAGGGACTGGAAACACCATATATTTT	CASSLGTGNTIYF
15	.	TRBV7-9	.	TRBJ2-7	TGTGCCAGCAGCCCCCGGACCGTGTCTGACCACGAGCAGTACTTC	CASSPRTVSDHEQYF
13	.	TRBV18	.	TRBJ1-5	TGTGCCAGCTCACCGGGCAGGGACCAGCCCCAGCATTTT	CASSPGRDQPQHF
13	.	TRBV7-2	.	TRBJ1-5	TGTGCCAGCAGCTTAGATGGGGCGCAGCCCCAGCATTTT	CASSLDGAQPQHF
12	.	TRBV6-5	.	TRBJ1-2	TGTGCCAGCAGCCCGAATACTTATGGCTACACCTTC	CASSPNTYGYTF
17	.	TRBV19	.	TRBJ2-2	TGTGCCAGTAGTATCAATTGGGGACCGACAAACACCGGGGAGCTGTTTTTT	CASSINWGPTNTGELFF
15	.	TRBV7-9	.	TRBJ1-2	TGTGCCAGCAGCCCTCTGGGGGGAGCCATCTATGGCTACACCTTC	CASSPLGGAIYGYTF
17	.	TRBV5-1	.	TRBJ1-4	TGCGCCAGCAGCTTGGGCGGGGGAGATCGGTGGAGTGAAAAACTGTTTTTT	CASSLGGGDRWSEKLFF
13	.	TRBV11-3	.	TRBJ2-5	TGTGCCAGCAGTCACGCGGTGCAAGAGACCCAGTACTTC	CASSHAVQETQYF
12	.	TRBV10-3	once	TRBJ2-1	TGTGCCATCAGCCAGGGGGGCAATGAGCAGTTCTTC	CAISQGGNEQFF
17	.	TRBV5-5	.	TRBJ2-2	TGTGCCAGCAGCCTGGATAGTGGAGGGGATTGGAGCGGGGAGCTGTTTTTT	CASSLDSGGDWSGELFF
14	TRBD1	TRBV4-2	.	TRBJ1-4	TGTGCCAGCAGCCAAGGACCTTCAGGGGGAAAACTGTTTTTT	CASSQGPSGGKLFF
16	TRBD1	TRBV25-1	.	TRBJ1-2	TGTGCCAGCAGTACCCTCGGGACAGGGGTCCTTTACGGCTACACCTTC	CASSTLGTGVLYGYTF
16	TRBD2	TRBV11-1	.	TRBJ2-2	TGTGCCAGCAGTTCTCGTAGCGGGGGGGCCCCCGGGGAGCTGTTTTTT	CASSSRSGGAPGELFF
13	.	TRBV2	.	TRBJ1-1	TGTGCCAGCAGTCGGAGAGGTAACACTGAAGCTTTCTTT	CASSRRGNTEAFF
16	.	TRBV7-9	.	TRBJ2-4	TGTGCCAGCACCCCCGCGCACGGTATAGCCAAAAACATTCAGTACTTC	CASTPAHGIAKNIQYF
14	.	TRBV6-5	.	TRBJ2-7	TGTGCCAGCAGGATGGGGACACGCTCCTACGAGCAGTACTTC	CASRMGTRSYEQYF
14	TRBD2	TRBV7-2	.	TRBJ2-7	TGTGCCAGCAGCTTGAGGCTAGCGGGGCCACAAAAGTACTTC	CASSLRLAGPQKYF
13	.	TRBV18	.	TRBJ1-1	TGTGCCAGCTCGTCCGGGGGGAACACTGAAGCTTTCTTT	CASSSGGNTEAFF
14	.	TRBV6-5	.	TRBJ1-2	TGTGCCAGCAGTTCGAGGGGTTCTGGCTATGGCTACACCTTC	CASSSRGSGYGYTF
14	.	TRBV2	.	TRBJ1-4	TGTGCCAGCAAGGTCGAGGGAGTGGGTAAAAAACTGTTTTTT	CASKVEGVGKKLFF
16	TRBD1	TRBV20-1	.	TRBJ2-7	TGCAGTGCTAGTCGAACGCCGGGACAGCCCACCTACGAGCAGTACTTC	CSASRTPGQPTYEQYF
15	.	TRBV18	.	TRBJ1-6	TGTGCCAGCTCACCCTCAACAGGGATTAATTCACCCCTCCACTTT	CASSPSTGINSPLHF
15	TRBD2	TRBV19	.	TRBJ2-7	TGTGCCAGTAGTATTTATGGGAGGGGAGTGGCCGAGCAGTACTTC	CASSIYGRGVAEQYF
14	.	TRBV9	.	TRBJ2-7	TGTGCCAGCAGCGTAGCAAGCGGTACAGGGAAGCAGTACTTC	CASSVASGTGKQYF
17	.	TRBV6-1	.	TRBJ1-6	TGTGCCAGCAGTGACTTTCTCCTTAGGGGGGCAGGATCACCCCTCCACTTT	CASSDFLLRGAGSPLHF
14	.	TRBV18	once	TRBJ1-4	TGTGCCAGCTCACCACCGGGGGCTAATGAAAAACTGTTTTTT	CASSPPGANEKLFF
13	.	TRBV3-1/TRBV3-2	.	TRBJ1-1	TGTGCCAGCAGCCTCGACATGAACACTGAAGCTTTCTTT	CASSLDMNTEAFF
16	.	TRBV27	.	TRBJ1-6	TGTGCCAGCAGTCCGCATGGGAGCTCCTATAATTCACCCCTCCACTTT	CASSPHGSSYNSPLHF
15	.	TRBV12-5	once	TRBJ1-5	TGTGCTAGTGGTTTTGGAGGGTTGGGCAATCAGCCCCAGCATTTT	CASGFGGLGNQPQHF
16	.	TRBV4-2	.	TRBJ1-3	TGTGCCAGCAGCCAAGCGGGCCACGGACTTGGAAACACCATATATTTT	CASSQAGHGLGNTIYF
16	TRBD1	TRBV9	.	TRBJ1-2	TGTGCCAGCAGCTCCAGGGACAGGGGGGGCGAGTATGGCTACACCTTC	CASSSRDRGGEYGYTF
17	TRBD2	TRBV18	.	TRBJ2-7	TGTGCCAGCTCACCACCACGACTAGCGGGAGGTAGGAACGAGCAGTACTTC	CASSPPRLAGGRNEQYF
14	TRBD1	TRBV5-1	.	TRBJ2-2	TGCGCCAGCAGCTTGGACAGGGGGACCGGGGAGCTGTTTTTT	CASSLDRGTGELFF
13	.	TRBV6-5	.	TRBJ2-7	TGTGCCAGCAGTTTCCGGACTGGTCACGAGCAGTACTTC	CASSFRTGHEQYF
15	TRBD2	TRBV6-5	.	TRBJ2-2	TGTGCCAGCAGTTTGCTAGCGGGAGTGACCGGGGAGCTGTTTTTT	CASSLLAGVTGELFF
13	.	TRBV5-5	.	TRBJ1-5	TGTGCCAGCAGCTTGGGGGCGGGTCAGCCCCAGCATTTT	CASSLGAGQPQHF
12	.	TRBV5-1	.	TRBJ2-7	TGCGCCAGCAGCTTTGGGTCGGGGGAGCAGTACTTC	CASSFGSGEQYF
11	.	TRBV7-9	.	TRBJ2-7	TGTGCCAGCAGGTCGGCTGGGGAGCAGTACTTC	CASRSAGEQYF
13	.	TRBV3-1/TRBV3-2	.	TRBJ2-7	TGTGCCAGCAGCCGGACGACTAGCTACGAGCAGTACTTC	CASSRTTSYEQYF
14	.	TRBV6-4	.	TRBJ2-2	TGTGCCAGCAGACAACAGGGAAACACCGGGGAGCTGTTTTTT	CASRQQGNTGELFF